This entry lists 6 T cell receptor beta chains sequenced from one sample in a study of T cells expressing NK-cell markers. TCRdb reprocessed the 5' RACE reads and stores each CDR3 protein as one record, lacking DNA. The table gives some 450,000 distinct CDR3 sequences; the top ten clones make up approximately 6.8% of it. The specimen sequenced was blood T cells: a sorted CD56 or NKG2C T cell subset, CD4+ or CD8+ T cells, or bulk PBMC T cells (not recorded which). The receptors derive from a woman aged 18-70 years in good health.

The rearrangement joins TRBV12-3 or TRBV12-4 to TRBJ2-4; TCRdb proposes TRBD2, but this gene call is untestable without DNA. CDR3 length: 15 amino acids. The CDR3 protein is CASSLAGQLVDIQYF.

CDR3 protein: CSVTEWTDNTEAFF. The chain combines TRBV29-1 with TRBJ1-1. The germline V gene has CDR1 SQVTM and CDR2 ANQGSEA. CDR3 size: 14 residues.

The chain couples TRBV6-5 to TRBJ1-6; with no DNA, the TCRdb D assignment of TRBD1 cannot be verified. Germline CDR1 is MNHEY and CDR2 is SVGAGI. CDR3 length equals 15 residues. The CDR3 protein is CASSYEQGHFSPLHF.

This chain joins TRBV11-2 and TRBJ2-1; no DNA is available, so the TRBD2 call from TCRdb remains unchecked. The CDR3 is made up of 15 amino acids. Germline-derived CDR1 and CDR2 are SGHAT and FQNNGV. The CDR3 reads CASSLELAGGGEQFF. The full variable domain, in which reference TRBV11-2 and TRBJ2-1 provide the parts outside the CDR3, is EAGVAQSPRYKIIEKRQSVAFWCNPISGHATLYWYQQILGQGPKLLIQFQNNGVVDDSQLPKDRFSAERLKGVDSTLKIQPAKLEDSAVYLCASSLELAGGGEQFFGPGTRLTVL.

This chain connects TRBV7-9 to TRBJ2-1; TCRdb's assignment of TRBD2 cannot be checked, as there is no DNA. The CDR3 has 16 residues. Germline V gives CDR1 SEHNR, CDR2 FQNEAQ (reference sequence). The chain's CDR3 is CASRGLAGGSYNEQFF.

The chain is built from TRBV7-8 and TRBJ1-5. Germline lookup yields CDR1 SGHVS and CDR2 FQNEAQ. The CDR3 consists of 14 residues. The CDR3 sequence is CASSLVGHNQPQHF.